This passage covers 4 T cell receptor beta chains from one sample sequenced in a study of technical replicates of blood from a handful of donors. Produced via immunoSEQ multiplex PCR; TCRdb's table is partial and in-frame only. Of about 85,000 clones in the sample, roughly 94% are singletons; the top ten hold less than 0.25%. The sequenced sample was T cells isolated from PBMCs. These TCRs come from a human donor in good health.

The V and J genes are TRBV5-6 and TRBJ2-1, with unresolved D. This CDR3 has 11 amino acids. Germline V CDR1 and CDR2: SGHDT, YYEEEE. The ends were cut back, 1 base at V and 7 bases at J, with 3 bases in the middle. CDR3 region: CASSLSNEQFF. CDR3 nucleotide sequence: TGTGCCAGCAGCTTGTCGAATGAGCAGTTCTTC.

The rearrangement links TRBV10-2 to TRBJ1-2, with 9 bases aligning to TRBD1. The germline CDR1 and CDR2 sequences are WSHSY and SAAADI. Trimming removed 5 bases from V and 4 bases from J; junction bases left unmatched: 5. The CDR3 contains 14 residues. CDR3 in DNA: TGCGCCAGCAGTCCACAGGGGGCAGGCTATGGCTACACCTTC. Its protein is CASSPQGAGYGYTF.

The chain has TRBV2 and TRBJ2-5, with D maybe TRBD2 (6 bases). V gave up 8 bases and J gave up 5 bases, with 6 bases separating them. The CDR3 covers 10 residues. Germline values: CDR1 SNHLY, CDR2 FYNNEI. The CDR3 coding sequence is TGTGCCAGCGGGGGGGAGACCCAGTACTTC. It specifies CASGGETQYF.

V and J are TRBV21-1 and TRBJ1-4; the D call of TRBD1 is as the table states it, not checked on the DNA. TRBV21-1 is noted as a pseudogene. CDR3 length: 15 amino acids. The DNA of the CDR3 is TGTGCCAGCAGCAACCCGACAGGGTGGAGTGAAAAACTGTTTTTT. It yields the protein CASSNPTGWSEKLFF.